This T cell receptor beta chain was captured in a study of CD8+CD57+ T cells in acquired aplastic anemia. For the study at large: Sorted CD4+ and CD8+ cells gave an average of roughly 3.3 ug of DNA.

Study-level results: A set of roughly 27 CD8+ CDR3 sequences was shared between patients and controls, and these sequences appeared highly expressed in patients.

This CDR3 region has 14 residues. The V and J ends lost 3 bases and 4 bases respectively, with 12 bases between them. CDR1 is ENHRY and CDR2 is SYGVKD in the germline V gene. This clonotype is deemed medium-sized. The antigen is unknown. The study profiled TCR beta VDJ and CDR3 using genomic DNA as template. TCRdb re-derived calls from the reads in MiXCR, one entry per CDR3 protein. The sample holds around 68,000 distinct CDR3 sequences, roughly half seen once. The source material was sorted CD4+, CD8+, or CD8+CD57+ T cells (not recorded which) from PBMCs. The genes are TRBV10-3 and TRBJ1-2; D is unresolved. This receptor was obtained from a human donor in good health, serving as a control. The CDR3 region is CAISDPEGSYGYTF. The CDR3 bases are TGTGCCATCAGTGATCCTGAGGGATCCTATGGCTACACCTTC.